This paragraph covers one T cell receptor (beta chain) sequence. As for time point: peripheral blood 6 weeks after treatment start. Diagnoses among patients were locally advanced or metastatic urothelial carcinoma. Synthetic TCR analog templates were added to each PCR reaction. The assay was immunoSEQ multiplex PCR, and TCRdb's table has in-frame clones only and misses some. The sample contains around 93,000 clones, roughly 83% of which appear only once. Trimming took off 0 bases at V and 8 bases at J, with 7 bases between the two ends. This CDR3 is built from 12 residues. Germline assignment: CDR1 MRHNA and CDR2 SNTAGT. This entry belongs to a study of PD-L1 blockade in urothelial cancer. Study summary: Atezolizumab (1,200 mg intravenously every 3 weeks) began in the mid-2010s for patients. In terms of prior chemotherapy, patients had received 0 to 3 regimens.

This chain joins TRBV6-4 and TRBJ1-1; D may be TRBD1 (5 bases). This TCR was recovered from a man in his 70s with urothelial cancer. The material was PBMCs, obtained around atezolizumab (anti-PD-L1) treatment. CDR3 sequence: CASSDSGGEAFF. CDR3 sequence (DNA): TGTGCCAGCAGTGACTCGGGGGGGGAAGCTTTCTTT.